These T cell receptor beta chains were read from a single sample in a study of T cell changes during pregnancy in multiple sclerosis. Profiling relied on immunoSEQ multiplex PCR, and the TCRdb table lists in-frame clones only, not all of them. This table has roughly 32,000 clones, 80% to 90% appearing once. The source was CD8+ T cells from peripheral blood mononuclear cells, collected in the third trimester of pregnancy. These receptors were taken from a female donor with multiple sclerosis, enrolled in a pregnancy study. CDR3s include the opening cysteine and the closing phenylalanine or tryptophan. A D gene is named only where the DNA matches it firmly. Clone size is shown for a subset of rows, as once, few, many or a class of expanded clone.

CDR3 length | J gene | D gene | V gene | clone size | CDR3 protein | CDR3 DNA
12 | TRBJ2-1 | . | TRBV5-1 | . | CASTRGYNEQFF | TGCGCCAGCACCCGGGGGTACAATGAGCAGTTCTTC
13 | TRBJ2-1 | . | TRBV6-5 | . | CASRSRNRGEQFF | TGTGCCAGCAGGTCGCGTAACCGGGGTGAGCAGTTCTTC
15 | TRBJ2-2 | TRBD2 | TRBV5-4 | . | CASSLLAGGSGELFF | TGTGCCAGCAGCTTGCTAGCGGGGGGGAGCGGGGAGCTGTTTTTT
15 | TRBJ2-7 | TRBD2 | TRBV28 | . | CASSRGLARSYEQYF | TGTGCCAGCAGTCGCGGACTAGCGCGATCCTACGAGCAGTACTTC
12 | TRBJ2-2 | . | TRBV28 | . | CASSWGVGELFF | TGTGCCAGCAGTTGGGGGGTCGGGGAGCTGTTTTTT
14 | TRBJ1-2 | TRBD1 | TRBV30 | . | CAWTDRGATRGYTF | TGTGCCTGGACGGACAGGGGGGCCACCAGGGGCTACACCTTC
15 | TRBJ1-6 | . | TRBV5-4 | once | CASRPVGAPIGALHF | TGTGCCAGCAGACCGGTTGGTGCCCCGATTGGAGCCCTCCACTTT
18 | TRBJ2-7 | . | TRBV27 | once | CASRIPTAEGAASYEQYF | TGTGCCAGCAGAATACCTACCGCGGAGGGGGCGGCGAGCTACGAGCAGTACTTC
13 | TRBJ2-2 | . | TRBV27 | . | CASSLWKGGELFF | TGTGCCAGCAGTTTGTGGAAGGGGGGGGAGCTGTTTTTT
16 | TRBJ2-1 | TRBD2 | TRBV9 | . | CASSSSSGGSYNEQFF | TGTGCCAGCAGCTCCTCTAGCGGGGGCTCCTACAATGAGCAGTTCTTC
15 | TRBJ2-2 | . | TRBV23-1 | . | CASPGGTANTGELFF | TGCGCCAGCCCAGGAGGGACAGCCAACACCGGGGAGCTGTTTTTT
12 | TRBJ2-7 | . | TRBV10-1 | . | CASSASSYEQYF | TGCGCCAGCAGCGCGTCCTCCTACGAGCAGTACTTC
15 | TRBJ2-5 | TRBD2 | TRBV2 | . | CASSVGGSGQETQYF | TGTGCCAGCAGTGTGGGGGGGAGCGGCCAAGAGACCCAGTACTTC
19 | TRBJ1-1 | . | TRBV9 | . | CASSVAGIETAGRGTEAFF | TGTGCCAGCAGCGTAGCGGGGATTGAGACGGCAGGGAGGGGAACTGAAGCTTTCTTT
15 | TRBJ2-1 | TRBD2 | TRBV28 | . | CASRTWSGRAVEQFF | TGTGCCAGCAGGACCTGGAGCGGGAGGGCTGTTGAGCAGTTCTTC
14 | TRBJ2-3 | . | TRBV5-1 | . | CASSPSARGDTQYF | TGCGCCAGCAGCCCCTCAGCTCGGGGAGATACGCAGTATTTT
17 | TRBJ2-5 | TRBD1 | TRBV5-1 | . | CASSWGLDRGVGETQYF | TGCGCCAGCAGCTGGGGGTTGGACAGGGGAGTCGGGGAGACCCAGTACTTC
12 | TRBJ2-7 | TRBD1 | TRBV2 | . | CASRDRAYEQYF | TGTGCCAGCAGGGACAGGGCGTACGAGCAGTACTTC
21 | TRBJ1-3 | TRBD1 | TRBV28 | . | CASSPAPGGTGVFYSGNTIYF | TGTGCCAGCAGTCCCGCCCCCGGGGGGACAGGGGTGTTTTACTCTGGAAACACCATATATTTT
12 | TRBJ2-2 | . | TRBV9 | . | CASSVGTGELFF | TGTGCCAGCAGCGTCGGCACCGGGGAGCTGTTTTTT
19 | TRBJ1-5 | . | TRBV28 | . | CASSSSTRTTIYSNQPQHF | TGTGCCAGCAGTTCCTCCACCAGGACAACTATCTATAGCAATCAGCCCCAGCATTTT
16 | TRBJ1-5 | . | TRBV1 | . | CTSSQDGDTSNQPQHF | TGCACCAGCAGCCAAGATGGGGACACCAGTAATCAGCCCCAGCATTTT
14 | TRBJ1-2 | TRBD1 | TRBV6-5 | . | CASRRDRGLGGYTF | TGTGCCAGCAGACGGGACAGGGGGCTGGGAGGCTACACCTTC
17 | TRBJ2-1 | . | TRBV9 | . | CASSARGAGQLNNEQFF | TGTGCCAGCAGCGCGAGAGGGGCGGGACAGCTAAACAATGAGCAGTTCTTC
14 | TRBJ2-7 | . | TRBV28 | . | CASTPRGFYYEQYF | TGTGCCAGCACCCCCAGGGGCTTTTACTACGAGCAGTACTTC
16 | TRBJ2-1 | TRBD2 | TRBV7-2 | . | CASISTSGRASQEQFF | TGTGCCAGCATCTCAACTAGCGGGAGGGCCTCGCAAGAGCAGTTCTTC
16 | TRBJ2-1 | TRBD2 | TRBV29-1 | . | CSLITSGTTSYNEQFF | TGCAGCCTGATCACTAGCGGGACGACTTCCTACAATGAGCAGTTCTTC
12 | TRBJ2-7 | . | TRBV15 | . | CATSRDEDEQYF | TGTGCCACCAGCAGAGATGAGGACGAGCAGTACTTC
16 | TRBJ1-4 | . | TRBV6-1 | . | CASSESQGGTRLKLFF | TGTGCCAGCAGTGAGTCCCAGGGAGGGACTAGGTTGAAACTGTTTTTT
16 | TRBJ2-2 | TRBD2 | TRBV6-6 | . | CASSSLAGGRTGELFF | TGTGCCAGCAGTTCTTTAGCGGGAGGGCGAACCGGGGAGCTGTTTTTT
15 | TRBJ2-1 | TRBD1 | TRBV9 | . | CASSFQGVGDNEQFF | TGTGCCAGCAGCTTTCAGGGGGTCGGTGACAATGAGCAGTTCTTC
20 | TRBJ2-3 | TRBD2 | TRBV7-6 | . | CASSQSPRPGLAASTDTQYF | TGTGCCAGCAGCCAAAGCCCCCGGCCGGGACTAGCGGCTAGCACAGATACGCAGTATTTT
15 | TRBJ2-5 | TRBD2 | TRBV15 | . | CATSREREGQETQYF | TGTGCCACCAGCAGGGAGCGGGAGGGCCAAGAGACCCAGTACTTC
12 | TRBJ2-2 | . | TRBV6-5 | . | CASRQLGGELFF | TGTGCCAGCAGGCAGCTCGGGGGGGAGCTGTTTTTT
12 | TRBJ2-5 | TRBD1 | TRBV6-6 | . | CAAKGAEETQYF | TGTGCCGCAAAGGGGGCCGAGGAGACCCAGTACTTC
14 | TRBJ1-2 | . | TRBV7-2 | . | CASSLGGRDYGYTF | TGTGCCAGCAGCCTGGGGGGGAGGGACTATGGCTACACCTTC
14 | TRBJ2-2 | TRBD1 | TRBV18 | . | CASSPGTVPGELFF | TGTGCCAGCTCACCCGGGACAGTCCCCGGGGAGCTGTTTTTT
16 | TRBJ2-1 | . | TRBV25-1 | . | CASSELQGGSYNEQFF | TGTGCCAGCAGTGAACTCCAGGGTGGGTCCTACAATGAGCAGTTCTTC
15 | TRBJ2-1 | TRBD2 | TRBV28 | . | CASSLLAGGHNEQFF | TGTGCCAGCAGTTTACTAGCGGGAGGTCACAATGAGCAGTTCTTC
18 | TRBJ2-6 | TRBD1 | TRBV5-6 | medium-sized | CASSEEPRTGSGANVLTF | TGTGCCAGCAGCGAAGAGCCTCGGACAGGGTCTGGGGCCAACGTCCTGACTTTC
14 | TRBJ2-1 | . | TRBV7-8 | . | CASSLTSIDNEQFF | TGTGCCAGCAGCTTAACTAGCATCGACAATGAGCAGTTCTTC
18 | TRBJ2-1 | TRBD2 | TRBV9 | . | CASSAPLGTSGGYREQFF | TGTGCCAGCAGCGCGCCGCTCGGGACTAGCGGGGGGTACAGGGAGCAGTTCTTC
23 | TRBJ2-1 | TRBD2 | TRBV13 | . | CASSLTSLQPGTSGRGSYNEQFF | TGTGCCAGCAGCTTGACCTCCCTGCAACCCGGGACTAGCGGGAGAGGATCCTACAATGAGCAGTTCTTC
16 | TRBJ2-3 | . | TRBV27 | . | CASSLVGRTPTDTQYF | TGTGCCAGCAGTTTAGTGGGCAGAACTCCCACAGATACGCAGTATTTT
15 | TRBJ2-1 | TRBD1 | TRBV7-3 | . | CASSPRTGVYGEQFF | TGTGCCAGCAGCCCGCGGACAGGGGTCTATGGTGAGCAGTTCTTC
13 | TRBJ1-2 | . | TRBV29-1 | . | CSVDQGSFYGYTF | TGCAGCGTTGACCAGGGATCCTTCTATGGCTACACCTTC
13 | TRBJ1-1 | . | TRBV6-5 | . | CASGLTGTTEAFF | TGTGCCAGCGGCCTTACCGGGACAACTGAAGCTTTCTTT
15 | TRBJ1-4 | TRBD1 | TRBV5-5 | once | CASSFRDRLNEKLFF | TGTGCCAGCAGCTTTCGGGACAGACTTAATGAAAAACTGTTTTTT
16 | TRBJ2-2 | TRBD2 | TRBV7-9 | . | CASSLVGSGPTGELFF | TGTGCCAGCAGCTTAGTAGGTAGCGGGCCCACCGGGGAGCTGTTTTTT
14 | TRBJ1-4 | . | TRBV7-8 | . | CASSPRVSNEKLFF | TGTGCCAGCAGCCCCCGGGTCTCCAATGAAAAACTGTTTTTT
15 | TRBJ2-7 | . | TRBV5-6 | . | CASSWNQGVAYEQYF | TGTGCCAGCAGCTGGAACCAGGGCGTCGCCTACGAGCAGTACTTC
17 | TRBJ2-1 | TRBD2 | TRBV29-1 | . | CSVGGSGRAGIYNEQFF | TGCAGCGTTGGGGGGAGCGGGAGGGCTGGGATTTACAATGAGCAGTTCTTC
13 | TRBJ1-2 | TRBD1 | TRBV7-9 | . | CASSSGQPYGYTF | TGTGCCAGCAGCTCGGGACAGCCCTATGGCTACACCTTC
13 | TRBJ1-5 | . | TRBV6-1 | . | CASSNRVNQPQHF | TGTGCCAGCAGTAACAGGGTCAATCAGCCCCAGCATTTT
16 | TRBJ2-3 | TRBD2 | TRBV10-3 | . | CAISGGSGRATDTQYF | TGTGCCATCAGTGGGGGGAGCGGGAGGGCAACAGATACGCAGTATTTT
11 | TRBJ1-1 | . | TRBV27 | . | CASIRNTEAFF | TGTGCCAGCATTAGGAACACTGAAGCTTTCTTT
12 | TRBJ2-3 | . | TRBV27 | . | CASRGGRDTQYF | TGTGCCAGCAGGGGGGGTAGAGATACGCAGTATTTT